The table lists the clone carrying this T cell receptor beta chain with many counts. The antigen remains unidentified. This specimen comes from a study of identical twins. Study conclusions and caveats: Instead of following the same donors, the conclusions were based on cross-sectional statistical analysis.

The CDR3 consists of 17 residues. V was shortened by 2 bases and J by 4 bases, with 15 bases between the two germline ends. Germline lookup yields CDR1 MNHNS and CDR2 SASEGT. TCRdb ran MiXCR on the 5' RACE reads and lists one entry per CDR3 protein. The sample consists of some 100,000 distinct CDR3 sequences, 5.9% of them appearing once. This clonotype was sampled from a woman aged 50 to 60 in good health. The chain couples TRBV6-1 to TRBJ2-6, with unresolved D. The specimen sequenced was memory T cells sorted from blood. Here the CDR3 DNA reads TGTGCCAGCAGTGAAAGTCCTGCTCTCTCCGGGGCCAACGTCCTGACTTTC. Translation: CASSESPALSGANVLTF.